Given below is one T cell receptor beta chain in context. The antigen remains unidentified. The data were obtained in a study of T cell responses to AZD1222 COVID-19 vaccine. Study-level points and caveats: At study baseline, merely several AZD1222 recipients were seropositive. Most donors were white British, females outnumbered males, and clonal diversity was possibly underestimated. After two AZD1222 doses, spike-specific TCR breadth and depth rose versus day 0.

TCRdb's copy holds only in-frame clones and misses some; the assay was immunoSEQ multiplex PCR. Of about 170,000 clones in the sample, roughly 92% were seen once. Germline CDR1 SGHDN, CDR2 FVKESK. The length of the CDR3 is 15 residues. V lost 0 bases and J 7 bases, leaving 10 bases between the germline ends. The TCR was taken from an adult in good health. J is TRBJ1-6 and V is TRBV14; D call uncertain. The sequencing here drew on peripheral blood, taken on day 0 of AZD1222 vaccination. The CDR3 DNA is TGTGCCAGCAGCCAAGAGCAGGCCATCAATTCACCCCTCCACTTT. The encoded protein is CASSQEQAINSPLHF.